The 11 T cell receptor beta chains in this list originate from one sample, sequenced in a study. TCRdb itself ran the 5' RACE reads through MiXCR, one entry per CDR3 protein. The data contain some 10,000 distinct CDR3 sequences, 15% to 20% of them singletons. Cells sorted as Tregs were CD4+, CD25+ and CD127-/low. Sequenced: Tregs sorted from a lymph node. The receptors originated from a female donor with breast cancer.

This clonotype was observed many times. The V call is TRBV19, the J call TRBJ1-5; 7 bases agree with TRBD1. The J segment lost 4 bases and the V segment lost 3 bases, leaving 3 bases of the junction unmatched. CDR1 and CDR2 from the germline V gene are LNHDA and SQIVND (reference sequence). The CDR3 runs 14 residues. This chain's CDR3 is CASSIKGANQPQHF. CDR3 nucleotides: TGTGCCAGTAGTATTAAGGGGGCTAATCAGCCCCAGCATTTT. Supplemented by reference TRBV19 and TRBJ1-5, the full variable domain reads DGGITQSPKYLFRKEGQNVTLSCEQNLNHDAMYWYRQDPGQGLRLIYYSQIVNDFQKGDIAEGYSVSREKKESFPLTVTSAQKNPTAFYLCASSIKGANQPQHFGDGTRLSIL.

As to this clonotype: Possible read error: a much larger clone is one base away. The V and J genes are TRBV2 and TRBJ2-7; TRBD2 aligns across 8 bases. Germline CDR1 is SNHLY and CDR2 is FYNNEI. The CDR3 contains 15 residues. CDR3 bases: TGTGCCGGCAGTGAACGCGGGGGGACCTCCTACGAGCAGTACTTC. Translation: CAGSERGGTSYEQYF.

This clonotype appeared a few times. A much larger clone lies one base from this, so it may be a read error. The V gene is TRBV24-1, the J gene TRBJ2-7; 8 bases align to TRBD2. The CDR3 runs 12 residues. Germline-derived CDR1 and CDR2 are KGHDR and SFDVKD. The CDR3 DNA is TGTACTAAGAGGACTAGCAACTACGAGCAGTACTTC. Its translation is CTKRTSNYEQYF.

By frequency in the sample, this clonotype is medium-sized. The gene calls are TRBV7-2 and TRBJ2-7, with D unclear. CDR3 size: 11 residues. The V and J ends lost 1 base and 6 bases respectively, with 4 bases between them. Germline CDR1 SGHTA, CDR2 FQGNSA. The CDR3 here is CASSLGREQYF. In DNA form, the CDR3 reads TGTGCCAGCAGCTTAGGGCGCGAGCAGTACTTC.

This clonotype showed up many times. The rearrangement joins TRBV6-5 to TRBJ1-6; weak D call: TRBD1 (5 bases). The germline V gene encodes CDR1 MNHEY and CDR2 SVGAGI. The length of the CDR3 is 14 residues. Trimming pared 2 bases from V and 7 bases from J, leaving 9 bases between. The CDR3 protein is CASSYRGQNSPLHF. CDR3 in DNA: TGTGCCAGCAGTTACAGGGGTCAGAATTCACCCCTCCACTTT.

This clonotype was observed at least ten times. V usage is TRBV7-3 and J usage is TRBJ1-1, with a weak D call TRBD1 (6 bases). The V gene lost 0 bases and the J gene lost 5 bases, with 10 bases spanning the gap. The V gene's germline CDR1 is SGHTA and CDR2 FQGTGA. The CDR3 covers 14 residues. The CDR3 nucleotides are TGTGCCAGCAGCTTAACAGGGGGAGGGACTGAAGCTTTCTTT. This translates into CASSLTGGGTEAFF.

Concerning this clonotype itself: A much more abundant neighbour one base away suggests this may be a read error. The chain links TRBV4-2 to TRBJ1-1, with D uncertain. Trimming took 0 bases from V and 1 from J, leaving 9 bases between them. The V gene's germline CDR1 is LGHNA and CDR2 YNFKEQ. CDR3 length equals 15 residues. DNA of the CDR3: TGTGCCAGCAGCCAAGAGTCGGCAGGGAACACTGAAGCTTTCTTT. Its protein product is CASSQESAGNTEAFF.

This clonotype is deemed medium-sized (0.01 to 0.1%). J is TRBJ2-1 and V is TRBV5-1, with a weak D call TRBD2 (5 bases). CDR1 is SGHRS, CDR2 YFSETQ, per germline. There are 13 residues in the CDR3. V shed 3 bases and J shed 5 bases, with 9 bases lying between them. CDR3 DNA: TGCGCCAGCAGCTACGGGGATAACAATGAGCAGTTCTTC. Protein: CASSYGDNNEQFF.

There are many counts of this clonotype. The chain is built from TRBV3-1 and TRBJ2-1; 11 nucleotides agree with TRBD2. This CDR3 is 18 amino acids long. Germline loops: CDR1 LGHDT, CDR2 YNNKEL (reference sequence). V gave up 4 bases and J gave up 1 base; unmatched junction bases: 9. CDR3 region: CASSPQGLAVSSYNEQFF. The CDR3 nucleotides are TGTGCCAGCAGCCCGCAGGGACTAGCGGTATCGTCCTACAATGAGCAGTTCTTC.

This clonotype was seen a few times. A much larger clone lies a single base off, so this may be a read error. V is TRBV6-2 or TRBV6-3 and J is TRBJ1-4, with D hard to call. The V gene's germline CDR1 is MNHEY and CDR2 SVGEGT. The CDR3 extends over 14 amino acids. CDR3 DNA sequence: TGTACCAGCAGTCGCCGTGCAACTAATGAAAAACTGTTTTTT. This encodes CTSSRRATNEKLFF.

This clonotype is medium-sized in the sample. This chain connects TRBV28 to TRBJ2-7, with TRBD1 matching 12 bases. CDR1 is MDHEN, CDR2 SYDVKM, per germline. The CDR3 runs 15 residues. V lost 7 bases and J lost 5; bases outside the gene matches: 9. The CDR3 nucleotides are TGTGCCAGCATTACCCTGGGACAGGGGGCCCACGAGCAGTACTTC. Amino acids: CASITLGQGAHEQYF. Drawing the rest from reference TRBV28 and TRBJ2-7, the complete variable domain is DVKVTQSSRYLVKRTGEKVFLECVQDMDHENMFWYRQDPGLGLRLIYFSYDVKMKEKGDIPEGYSVSREKKERFSLILESASTNQTSMYLCASITLGQGAHEQYFGPGTRLTVT.